Below are 8 T cell receptor beta chains sequenced from a single sample in a study of graft-versus-host responses after intestinal transplantation. Sequencing was performed with immunoSEQ multiplex PCR; in TCRdb, only in-frame clones are kept and a portion is missing. The data hold around 45,000 clones, with about 95% observed a single time. The sequencing here drew on PBMCs, taken approximately 350 days after intestinal transplant. These receptors all come from a human patient who received an intestinal transplant, so some T cells may come from the graft donor.

The rearrangement joins TRBV29-1 to TRBJ2-1; 8 nucleotides agree with TRBD2. The junction had 7 bases not matched to a gene; V was cut back by 4 bases and J by 5 bases. Looked up from germline, CDR1 is SQVTM and CDR2 is ANQGSEA. The CDR3 runs to 14 residues. The DNA for the CDR3 is TGCAGCGTTGCCGGGACTAGGAGTAACAATGAGCAGTTCTTC. Translating gives CSVAGTRSNNEQFF.

This chain uses TRBV4-1 with TRBJ1-5; a weak D match, TRBD1 (6 bases). V was pared by 1 base and J by 7 bases, with 20 bases between. The length of the CDR3 is 17 residues. Germline values: CDR1 MGHRA, CDR2 YSYEKL. Here the CDR3 DNA reads TGCGCCAGCAGCCAAGGGGGGGCAGGATGGACCTACCAGCCCCAGCATTTT. Encoded protein: CASSQGGAGWTYQPQHF.

The rearrangement uses TRBV30 and TRBJ2-3; D is ambiguous. Germline assignment: CDR1 GTSNPN and CDR2 SVGIG (reference sequence). V was pared by 2 bases and J by 4 bases, with 4 bases between. This CDR3 region has 11 residues. The CDR3 coding sequence is TGTGCCTGGAGTACAGCAGATACGCAGTATTTT. Translated: CAWSTADTQYF.

The V and J genes are TRBV9 and TRBJ1-6; the D gene is possibly TRBD1 (5 bases). This CDR3 is built from 13 residues. V lost 7 bases, J lost 10 bases, and 15 bases lay in between. The germline V gene has CDR1 SGDLS and CDR2 YYNGEE. The CDR3 here is CASGPGDGSPLHF. The CDR3 DNA reads TGTGCCAGCGGACCTGGGGACGGATCACCCCTCCACTTT.

The V call is TRBV18, the J call TRBJ2-7; 8 bases match TRBD2. This CDR3 has 16 residues. J was trimmed by 0 bases and V by 1 base; bases with no gene match: 5. Per the germline V gene, CDR1 is KGHSH and CDR2 is LQKENI. The CDR3 bases are TGTGCCAGCTCACCACAAAGGACTAGCTACTCCTACGAGCAGTACTTC. It encodes CASSPQRTSYSYEQYF.

The rearrangement links TRBV4-1 to TRBJ2-7; 15 positions match TRBD2. This CDR3 is 15 amino acids long. Germline V CDR1 and CDR2: MGHRA, YSYEKL. Losses at the gene ends were 6 bases for V and 4 bases for J; bases not matched to a gene: 4. The chain's CDR3 is CASRAGTSGGYEQYF. In nucleotides, the CDR3 is TGCGCCAGCAGGGCGGGGACTAGCGGGGGGTACGAGCAGTACTTC.

The CDR3 DNA reads as TGTGCCATCAGTCCACAGGGAAGCCAGCCCCAGCATTTT. Translating it yields CAISPQGSQPQHF. This rearrangement joins TRBV10-3 to TRBJ1-5; D possibly corresponds to TRBD1 (6 bases). CDR1 is ENHRY, CDR2 SYGVKD, per germline. The CDR3 sequence is 13 residues long. The V gene lost 5 bases and the J gene lost 7 bases, with 12 bases spanning the gap.

This chain joins TRBV7-9 and TRBJ2-3; D is uncertain. Germline V CDR1 and CDR2: SEHNR, FQNEAQ (reference sequence). The CDR3 covers 16 residues. V was shortened by 4 bases and J by 0 bases, with 14 bases between the two germline ends. CDR3 region: CASSSWWAFSTDTQYF. CDR3 sequence (DNA): TGTGCCAGCAGCTCCTGGTGGGCCTTTAGCACAGATACGCAGTATTTT.